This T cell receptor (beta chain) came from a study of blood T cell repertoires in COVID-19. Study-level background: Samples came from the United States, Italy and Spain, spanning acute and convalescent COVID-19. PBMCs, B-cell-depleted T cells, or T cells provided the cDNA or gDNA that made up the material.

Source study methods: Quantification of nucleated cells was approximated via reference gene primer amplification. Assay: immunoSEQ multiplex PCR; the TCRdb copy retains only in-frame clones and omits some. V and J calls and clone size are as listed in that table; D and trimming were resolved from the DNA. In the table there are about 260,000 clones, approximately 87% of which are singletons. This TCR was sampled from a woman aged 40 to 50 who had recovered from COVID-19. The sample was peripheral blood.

Here the CDR3 DNA reads TGTGCCAGCAGCCAGGGGGCGCGATCCTACAATGAGCAGTTCTTC. Its protein product is CASSQGARSYNEQFF. The chain is built from TRBV14 and TRBJ2-1; maybe TRBD1 (6 bases). The V end was cut by 3 bases, the J end by 1 base, with 10 bases between. The CDR3 extends over 15 amino acids. The germline V gene has CDR1 SGHDN and CDR2 FVKESK. The full variable domain, its missing parts supplied by reference TRBV14 and TRBJ2-1, is EAGVTQFPSHSVIEKGQTVTLRCDPISGHDNLYWYRRVMGKEIKFLLHFVKESKQDESGMPNNRFLAERTGGTYSTLKVQPAELEDSGVYFCASSQGARSYNEQFFGPGTRLTVL.